Included here is one TCR beta chain sequence, with context. What it recognizes is unknown. The CDR3 length is 12 residues. Germline V CDR1 and CDR2: MDHEN, SYDVKM. With V trimmed by 5 bases and J by 12 bases, 5 bases remained unmatched. These data originate in a study of beta chain features in type 1 diabetes. Whole-study context: Over all samples combined, around 110 million sorted cells were examined.

Findings and caveats of the study: People with Type 1 diabetes carried modestly yet significantly shorter TCRB CDR3s in all four CD4+ subsets.

Investigators reverse transcribed all isolated RNA, so they sequenced expressed TCRB transcripts. Using immunoSEQ multiplex PCR, the repertoire was profiled, and TCRdb retains in-frame clones only, with some absent. The sample holds some 700,000 clones, around 15% seen once. Sequencing was done on a sample of naive CD4+ T cells from blood. The source of this sequence is a man between 18 and 35 years old with type 1 diabetes. V is TRBV28 and J is TRBJ2-1, with TRBD1 matching over 9 bases. DNA for the CDR3: TGTGCCAGCAGTGGGGACAGGGTAAGGCAGTTCTTC. Translation gives CASSGDRVRQFF.